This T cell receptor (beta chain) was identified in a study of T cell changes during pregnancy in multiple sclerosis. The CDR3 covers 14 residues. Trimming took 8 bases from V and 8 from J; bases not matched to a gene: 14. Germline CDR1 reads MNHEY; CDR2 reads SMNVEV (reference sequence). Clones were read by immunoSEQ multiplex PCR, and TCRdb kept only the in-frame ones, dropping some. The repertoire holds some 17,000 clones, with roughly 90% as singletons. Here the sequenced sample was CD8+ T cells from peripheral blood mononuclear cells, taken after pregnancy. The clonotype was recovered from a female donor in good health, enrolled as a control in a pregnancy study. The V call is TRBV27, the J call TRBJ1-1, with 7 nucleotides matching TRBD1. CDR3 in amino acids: CASRTRTGTPEAFF. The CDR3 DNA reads TGTGCCAGCCGAACGAGGACAGGCACCCCGGAAGCTTTCTTT.